The clone carrying this TCR beta chain was picked up a small number of times. The data were taken from a study of blood T cell repertoires in COVID-19. Study details: Sample material is recorded as cDNA or gDNA derived from T cells, B-cell-depleted T cells, or PBMCs.

Under the authors' procedure: Estimation of nucleated cell counts relied on the amplification of reference gene primers. Method: immunoSEQ multiplex PCR; TCRdb's copy keeps in-frame clones and lacks some. The DNA was the basis for D and trimming; V, J and clone size are from that table. The sample lists 80,000 to 100,000 clones, 74% occurring once. CDR1 is MNHEY and CDR2 is SVGEGT in the germline V gene. The germline V and J ends were trimmed by 2 bases and 2 bases, with 7 bases remaining between them. The CDR3 totals 14 residues. The sample consisted of peripheral blood. This receptor was identified in a man in his 70s with COVID-19, enrolled during active disease. This chain joins TRBV6-2 or TRBV6-3 and TRBJ1-5; no clear D gene. As DNA, the CDR3 is TGTGCCAGCAGTTACGTGGCGGGCAATCAGCCCCAGCATTTT. The encoded protein is CASSYVAGNQPQHF.